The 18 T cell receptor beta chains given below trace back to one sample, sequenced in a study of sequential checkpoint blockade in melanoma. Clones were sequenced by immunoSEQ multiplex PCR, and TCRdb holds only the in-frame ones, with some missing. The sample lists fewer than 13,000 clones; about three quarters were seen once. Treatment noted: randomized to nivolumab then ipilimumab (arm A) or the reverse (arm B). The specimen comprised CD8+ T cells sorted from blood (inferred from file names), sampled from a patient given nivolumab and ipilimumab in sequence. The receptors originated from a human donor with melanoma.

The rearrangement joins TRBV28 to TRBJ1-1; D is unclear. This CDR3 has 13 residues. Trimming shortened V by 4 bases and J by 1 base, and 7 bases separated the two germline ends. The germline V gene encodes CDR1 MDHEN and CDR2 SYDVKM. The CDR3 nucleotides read TGTGCCAGCAGTTGGGAGGGGAACACTGAAGCTTTCTTT. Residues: CASSWEGNTEAFF.

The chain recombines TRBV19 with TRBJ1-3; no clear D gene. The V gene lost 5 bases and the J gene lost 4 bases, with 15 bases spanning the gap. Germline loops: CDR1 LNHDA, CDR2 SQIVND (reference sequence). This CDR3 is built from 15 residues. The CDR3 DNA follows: TGTGCCAGTAGTCTCGACGAGGGTTGGGGAAACACCATATATTTT. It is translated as CASSLDEGWGNTIYF.

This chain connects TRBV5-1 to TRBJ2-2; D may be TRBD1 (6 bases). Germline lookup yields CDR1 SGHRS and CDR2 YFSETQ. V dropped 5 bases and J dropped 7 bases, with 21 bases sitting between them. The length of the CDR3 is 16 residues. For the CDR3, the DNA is TGCGCCAGCAGGAAGGCAGGGGCCTACCTAGACGGGGAGCTGTTTTTT. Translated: CASRKAGAYLDGELFF.

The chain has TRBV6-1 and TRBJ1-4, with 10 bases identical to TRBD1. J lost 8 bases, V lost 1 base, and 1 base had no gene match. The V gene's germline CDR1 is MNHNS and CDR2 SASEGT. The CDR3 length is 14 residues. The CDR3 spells CASSEGQGAEKLFF. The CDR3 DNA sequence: TGTGCCAGCAGTGAAGGACAGGGGGCGGAAAAACTGTTTTTT.

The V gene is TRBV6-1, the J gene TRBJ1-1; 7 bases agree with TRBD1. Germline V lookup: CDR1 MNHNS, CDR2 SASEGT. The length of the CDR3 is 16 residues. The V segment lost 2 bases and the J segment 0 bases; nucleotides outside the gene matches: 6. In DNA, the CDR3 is TGTGCCAGCAGTGAATGGGCAGGGGGTATGAACACTGAAGCTTTCTTT. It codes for CASSEWAGGMNTEAFF.

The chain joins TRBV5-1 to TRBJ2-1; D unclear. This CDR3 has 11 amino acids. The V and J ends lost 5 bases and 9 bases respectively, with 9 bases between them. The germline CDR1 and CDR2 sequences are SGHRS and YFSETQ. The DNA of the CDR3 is TGCGCCAGCAGTCGTTCTATTGAGCAGTTCTTC. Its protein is CASSRSIEQFF.

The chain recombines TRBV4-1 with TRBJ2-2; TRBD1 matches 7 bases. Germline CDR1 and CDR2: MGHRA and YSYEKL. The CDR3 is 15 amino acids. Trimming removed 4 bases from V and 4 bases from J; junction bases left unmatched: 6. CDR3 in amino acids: CASSLGGVSTGELFF. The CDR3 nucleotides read TGCGCCAGCAGCCTAGGGGGCGTAAGCACCGGGGAGCTGTTTTTT.

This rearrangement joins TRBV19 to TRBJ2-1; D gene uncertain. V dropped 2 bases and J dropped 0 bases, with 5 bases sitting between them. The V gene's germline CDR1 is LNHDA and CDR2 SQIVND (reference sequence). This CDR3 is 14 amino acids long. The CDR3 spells CASSIISSYNEQFF. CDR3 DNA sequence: TGTGCCAGTAGTATAATCAGCTCCTACAATGAGCAGTTCTTC.

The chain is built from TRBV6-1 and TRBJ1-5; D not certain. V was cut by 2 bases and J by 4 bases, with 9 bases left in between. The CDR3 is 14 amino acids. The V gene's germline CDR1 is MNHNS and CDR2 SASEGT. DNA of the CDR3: TGTGCCAGCAGTGAAAAGGGAGAAAATCAGCCCCAGCATTTT. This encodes CASSEKGENQPQHF.

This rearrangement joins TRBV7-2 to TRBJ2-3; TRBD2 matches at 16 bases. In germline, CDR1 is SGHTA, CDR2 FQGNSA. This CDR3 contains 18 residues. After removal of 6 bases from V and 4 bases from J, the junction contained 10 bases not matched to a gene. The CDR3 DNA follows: TGTGCCAGCAGGACCCCGGGGACTAGCGGGGGGGAGGCAGATACGCAGTATTTT. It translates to CASRTPGTSGGEADTQYF. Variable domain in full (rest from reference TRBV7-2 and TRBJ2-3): GAGVSQSPSNKVTEKGKDVELRCDPISGHTALYWYRQSLGQGLEFLIYFQGNSAPDKSGLPSDRFSAERTGGSVSTLTIQRTQQEDSAVYLCASRTPGTSGGEADTQYFGPGTRLTVL.

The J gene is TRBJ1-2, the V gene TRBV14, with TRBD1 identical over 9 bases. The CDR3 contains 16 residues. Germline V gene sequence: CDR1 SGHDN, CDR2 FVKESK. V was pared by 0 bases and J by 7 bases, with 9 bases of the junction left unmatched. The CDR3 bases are TGTGCCAGCAGCCAAGATGTAACAGGGGGCAACGGTGGCTACACCTTC. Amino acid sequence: CASSQDVTGGNGGYTF.

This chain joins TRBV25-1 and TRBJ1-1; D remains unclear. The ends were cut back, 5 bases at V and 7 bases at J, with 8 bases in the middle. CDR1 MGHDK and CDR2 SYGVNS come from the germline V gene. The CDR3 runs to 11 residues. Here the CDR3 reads CASSPGDEAFF. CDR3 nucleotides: TGTGCCAGCAGTCCCGGGGATGAAGCTTTCTTT.

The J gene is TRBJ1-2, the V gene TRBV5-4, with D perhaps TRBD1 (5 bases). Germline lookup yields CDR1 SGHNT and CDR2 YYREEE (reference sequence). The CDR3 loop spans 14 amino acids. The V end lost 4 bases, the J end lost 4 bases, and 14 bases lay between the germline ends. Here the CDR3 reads CASSAGRGGYGYTF. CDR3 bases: TGTGCCAGCAGCGCCGGTCGGGGGGGCTATGGCTACACCTTC.

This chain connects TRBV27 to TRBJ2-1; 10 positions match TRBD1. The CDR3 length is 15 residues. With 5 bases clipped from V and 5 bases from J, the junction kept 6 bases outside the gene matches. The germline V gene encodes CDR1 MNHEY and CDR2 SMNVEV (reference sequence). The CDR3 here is CASSPGQGGNNEQFF. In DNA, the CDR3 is TGTGCCAGCAGTCCCGGACAGGGGGGGAACAATGAGCAGTTCTTC.

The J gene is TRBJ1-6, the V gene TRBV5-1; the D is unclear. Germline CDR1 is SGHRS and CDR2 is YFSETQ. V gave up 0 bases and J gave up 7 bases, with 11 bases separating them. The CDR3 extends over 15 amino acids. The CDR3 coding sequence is TGCGCCAGCAGCTTGGAGGTCGGGAGCAATTCACCCCTCCACTTT. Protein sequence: CASSLEVGSNSPLHF.

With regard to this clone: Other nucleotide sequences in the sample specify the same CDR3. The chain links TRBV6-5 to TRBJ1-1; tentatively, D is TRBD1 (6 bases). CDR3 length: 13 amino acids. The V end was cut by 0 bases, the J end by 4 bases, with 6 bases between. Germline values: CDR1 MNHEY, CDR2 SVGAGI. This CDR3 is CASSYSGGTEAFF. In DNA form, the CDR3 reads TGTGCCAGCAGTTACTCAGGGGGCACTGAAGCTTTCTTT.

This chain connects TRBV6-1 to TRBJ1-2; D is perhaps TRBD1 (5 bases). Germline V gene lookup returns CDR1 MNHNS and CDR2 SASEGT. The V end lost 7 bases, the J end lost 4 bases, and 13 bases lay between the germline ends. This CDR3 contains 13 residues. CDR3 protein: CASTPGDIYGYTF. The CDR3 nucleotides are TGTGCCAGCACCCCGGGGGATATCTATGGCTACACCTTC.

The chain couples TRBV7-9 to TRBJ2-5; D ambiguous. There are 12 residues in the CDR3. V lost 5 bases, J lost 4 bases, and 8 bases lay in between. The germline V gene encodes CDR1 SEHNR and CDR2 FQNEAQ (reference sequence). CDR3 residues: CASSENSETQYF. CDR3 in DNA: TGTGCCAGCAGCGAAAACTCAGAGACCCAGTACTTC.